These T cell receptor beta chains were read from a single sample in a study of blood T cell repertoires in COVID-19. Profiled with immunoSEQ multiplex PCR; TCRdb holds only in-frame clones, not every one. The sample comprises about 80,000 clones, around 77% of which are singletons, and approximately 15% rests with the top ten. The sequenced material came from peripheral blood. These receptors were collected from a man between 65 and 79 years old with active or convalescent COVID-19. Both conserved end residues are part of each CDR3. A D gene is named only where the DNA matches it firmly.

len: 17; v_gene: TRBV28; d_gene: -; CDR3aa: CASSSLFDRFSNQPQHF
len: 17; v_gene: TRBV28; d_gene: -; CDR3aa: CASSLGGGEADPGELFF
len: 17; v_gene: TRBV3-1/TRBV3-2; d_gene: TRBD1; CDR3aa: CASSLSPGQGITDTQYF
len: 15; v_gene: TRBV6-5; d_gene: TRBD1; CDR3aa: CASSFRGPDTGELFF
len: 14; v_gene: TRBV2; d_gene: TRBD1; CDR3aa: CASSGGTGKYEQYF
len: 14; v_gene: TRBV9; d_gene: TRBD1; CDR3aa: CASSEGGLDTEAFF
len: 13; v_gene: TRBV6-1; d_gene: -; CDR3aa: CASSEDSVYGYTF
len: 13; v_gene: TRBV19; d_gene: -; CDR3aa: CASSRGPWNEQFF
len: 15; v_gene: TRBV28; d_gene: -; CDR3aa: CASSFDWKANTEAFF
len: 15; v_gene: TRBV19; d_gene: TRBD1; CDR3aa: CASSNADRGGTEAFF
len: 15; v_gene: TRBV6-5; d_gene: TRBD1; CDR3aa: CASRKATGGDGGYTF
len: 15; v_gene: TRBV28; d_gene: TRBD1; CDR3aa: CASNLPGDRSEGYTF
len: 13; v_gene: TRBV2; d_gene: -; CDR3aa: CASSVLGADEQYF
len: 15; v_gene: TRBV7-9; d_gene: -; CDR3aa: CASSYGGENGEKLFF
len: 13; v_gene: TRBV10-2; d_gene: TRBD1; CDR3aa: CASSEQGGAGAFF
len: 15; v_gene: TRBV9; d_gene: TRBD1; CDR3aa: CASSVGTGGQDTQYF
len: 18; v_gene: TRBV3-1/TRBV3-2; d_gene: TRBD1; CDR3aa: CASSQEWGRTGRFRPQHF
len: 17; v_gene: TRBV1; d_gene: -; CDR3aa: CTSSRHRGAHSYNEQFF
len: 14; v_gene: TRBV28; d_gene: -; CDR3aa: CASTLDTDTDTQYF
len: 11; v_gene: TRBV28; d_gene: -; CDR3aa: CASSPSWQQYF
len: 16; v_gene: TRBV28; d_gene: -; CDR3aa: CASSETGIQNTGELFF
len: 12; v_gene: TRBV28; d_gene: -; CDR3aa: CANSFRGFGYTF
len: 14; v_gene: TRBV5-1; d_gene: -; CDR3aa: CASSLMGEESIQYF
len: 14; v_gene: TRBV7-8; d_gene: TRBD1; CDR3aa: CASSWTGGRNEQYF
len: 15; v_gene: TRBV5-5; d_gene: -; CDR3aa: CASSYWGVSYNEQFF
len: 16; v_gene: TRBV7-3; d_gene: TRBD2; CDR3aa: CASSPMGLPNTGELFF
len: 15; v_gene: TRBV19; d_gene: TRBD1; CDR3aa: CASTSPGTGGYEQFF
len: 14; v_gene: TRBV5-1; d_gene: -; CDR3aa: CASSLDGTPYGYTF
len: 13; v_gene: TRBV3-1/TRBV3-2; d_gene: -; CDR3aa: CASSQEGEDEQYF
len: 14; v_gene: TRBV3-1/TRBV3-2; d_gene: TRBD1; CDR3aa: CASSPDRGANIQYF
len: 11; v_gene: TRBV9; d_gene: -; CDR3aa: CASADRETQYF
len: 15; v_gene: TRBV19; d_gene: -; CDR3aa: CASSLQGSGTGELFF
len: 12; v_gene: TRBV5-5; d_gene: -; CDR3aa: CASSHPQGEAFF
len: 14; v_gene: TRBV2; d_gene: -; CDR3aa: CASSAQGVSGELFF
len: 14; v_gene: TRBV2; d_gene: TRBD2; CDR3aa: CARGGRGATGELFF
len: 16; v_gene: TRBV11-2; d_gene: TRBD2; CDR3aa: CASSLVASGERNEQYF
len: 12; v_gene: TRBV2; d_gene: -; CDR3aa: CASGRGSYEQYF
len: 14; v_gene: TRBV13; d_gene: -; CDR3aa: CASSSVRDSSEQFF
len: 14; v_gene: TRBV2; d_gene: -; CDR3aa: CASRPQGGSDTQYF
len: 15; v_gene: TRBV4-2; d_gene: TRBD2; CDR3aa: CASSYGLAGRETQYF
len: 14; v_gene: TRBV7-9; d_gene: TRBD1; CDR3aa: CASSFVTGSNEQYF
len: 17; v_gene: TRBV4-1; d_gene: TRBD1; CDR3aa: CASSQMVGDSYNSPLHF
len: 13; v_gene: TRBV6-5; d_gene: -; CDR3aa: CASNGPGGQPQHF
len: 17; v_gene: TRBV10-3; d_gene: -; CDR3aa: CAISETTGVHFPGELFF
len: 15; v_gene: TRBV19; d_gene: -; CDR3aa: CASSIDWAGNQPQHF
len: 15; v_gene: TRBV7-8; d_gene: -; CDR3aa: CASSPPLDRIGEQYF
len: 15; v_gene: TRBV6-2/TRBV6-3; d_gene: TRBD2; CDR3aa: CASSYGLAGGDTQYF
len: 15; v_gene: TRBV5-6; d_gene: -; CDR3aa: CASSLWTAYNSPLHF
len: 15; v_gene: TRBV21-1; d_gene: -; CDR3aa: CASISSTRGRDEAFF
len: 13; v_gene: TRBV28; d_gene: -; CDR3aa: CASSFWQEGGYTF
len: 13; v_gene: TRBV7-9; d_gene: -; CDR3aa: CASQAPRGNTIYF
len: 15; v_gene: TRBV10-3; d_gene: -; CDR3aa: CAISAGGPPNTEAFF
len: 16; v_gene: TRBV19; d_gene: TRBD1; CDR3aa: CASTWTGTGAYQPQHF
len: 15; v_gene: TRBV6-5; d_gene: TRBD1; CDR3aa: CASSSRRDSIEKLFF
len: 14; v_gene: TRBV6-4; d_gene: -; CDR3aa: CASSDYEGEGEQFF
len: 13; v_gene: TRBV12-3/TRBV12-4; d_gene: -; CDR3aa: CASSFDRGQPQHF
len: 15; v_gene: TRBV28; d_gene: -; CDR3aa: CASRTPGGAGEKLFF
len: 14; v_gene: TRBV6-5; d_gene: -; CDR3aa: CASSPESGMYEQYF
len: 16; v_gene: TRBV27; d_gene: TRBD2; CDR3aa: CASRRSSGGPTDEQFF